The T cell receptor beta chain described here comes from a study of shared T cell receptors in the human thymus. The repertoire was sequenced with immunoSEQ multiplex PCR; TCRdb's copy has only in-frame clones and lacks some. The sample includes some 760,000 clones, 80% to 90% of them seen just once. CDR1 and CDR2 from the germline V gene are SGHRS and YFSETQ. The germline V and J ends were trimmed by 0 bases and 1 base, with 16 bases remaining between them. The CDR3 length is 17 residues. The data were also submitted as part of a second study, on human thymus T cells. According to that study: Obtained as resections during corrective heart surgery, the thymus tissue was then studied. Use of V and J genes seemed skewed within the thymic and blood repertoires.

The origin of this receptor is a girl less than two years old with a congenital heart defect. J is TRBJ1-1 and V is TRBV5-1; D perhaps matches TRBD1 (5 bases). Sequencing input: thymocytes. CDR3: CASSLEAGQEKNTEAFF. CDR3 DNA: TGCGCCAGCAGCTTGGAAGCAGGGCAGGAGAAGAACACTGAAGCTTTCTTT.